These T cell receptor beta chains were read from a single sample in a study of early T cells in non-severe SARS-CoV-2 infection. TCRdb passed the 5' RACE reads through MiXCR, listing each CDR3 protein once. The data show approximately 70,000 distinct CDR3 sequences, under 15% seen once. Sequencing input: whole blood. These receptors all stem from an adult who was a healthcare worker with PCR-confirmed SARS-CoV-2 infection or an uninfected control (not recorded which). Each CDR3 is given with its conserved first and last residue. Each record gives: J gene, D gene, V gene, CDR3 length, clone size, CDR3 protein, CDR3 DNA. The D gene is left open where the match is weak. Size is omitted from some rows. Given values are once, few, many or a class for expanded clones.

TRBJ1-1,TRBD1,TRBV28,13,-,CASSMTGGTEAFF,TGTGCCAGCAGTATGACAGGGGGCACTGAAGCTTTCTTT
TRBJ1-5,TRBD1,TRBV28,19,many,CASSTNRDRGLRAYQPQHF,TGTGCCAGCAGTACGAACCGGGACAGGGGATTAAGAGCCTATCAGCCCCAGCATTTT
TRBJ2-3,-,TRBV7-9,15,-,CASSLVVSDTDTQYF,TGTGCCAGCAGCTTAGTGGTGTCGGACACAGATACGCAGTATTTT
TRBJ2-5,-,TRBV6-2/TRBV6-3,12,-,CASSQKTAAQYF,TGTGCCAGCAGTCAGAAAACAGCGGCCCAGTACTTC
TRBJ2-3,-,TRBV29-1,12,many,CSVDGHTDTQYF,TGCAGCGTTGATGGCCACACAGATACGCAGTATTTT
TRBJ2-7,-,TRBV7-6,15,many,CASSLEGPTSYEQYF,TGTGCCAGCAGCTTAGAGGGACCCACCTCCTACGAGCAGTACTTC
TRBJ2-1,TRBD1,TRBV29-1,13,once,CSVGTGDYNEQFF,TGCAGCGTTGGAACAGGGGACTACAATGAGCAGTTCTTC
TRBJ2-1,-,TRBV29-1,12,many,CSAYGQDNEQFF,TGCAGCGCTTACGGACAAGACAATGAGCAGTTCTTC
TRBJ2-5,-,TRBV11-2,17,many,CASSFWFAGREQETQYF,TGTGCCAGCAGCTTCTGGTTCGCGGGACGAGAACAAGAGACCCAGTACTTC
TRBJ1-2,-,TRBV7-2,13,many,CASSPGRTYGYTF,TGTGCCAGCAGCCCGGGACGGACCTATGGCTACACCTTC
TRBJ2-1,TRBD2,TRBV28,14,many,CASMLAGAYNEQFF,TGTGCCAGCATGCTAGCGGGGGCCTACAATGAGCAGTTCTTC
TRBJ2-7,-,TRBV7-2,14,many,CASSSASGYYEQYF,TGTGCCAGCAGCTCTGCCAGCGGGTATTACGAGCAGTACTTC
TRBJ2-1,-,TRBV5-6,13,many,CASSLAWYNEQFF,TGTGCCAGCAGCTTGGCTTGGTACAATGAGCAGTTCTTC
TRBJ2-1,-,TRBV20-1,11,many,CSALSDNEQFF,TGCAGTGCTCTCAGTGACAATGAGCAGTTCTTC
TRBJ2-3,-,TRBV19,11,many,CASSGSDTQYF,TGTGCCAGTAGTGGGTCAGATACGCAGTATTTT
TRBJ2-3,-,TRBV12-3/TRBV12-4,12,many,CASSNSGDTQYF,TGTGCCAGCAGCAATAGCGGAGATACGCAGTATTTT
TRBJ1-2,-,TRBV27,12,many,CASTRQGGSYTF,TGTGCCAGCACCCGGCAGGGAGGCAGCTACACCTTC
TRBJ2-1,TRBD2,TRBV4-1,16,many,CASSQPTSGRSHEQFF,TGCGCCAGCAGCCAACCGACTAGCGGGAGAAGCCATGAGCAGTTCTTC
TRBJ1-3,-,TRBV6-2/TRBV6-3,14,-,CASSSAGAGNTIYF,TGTGCCAGCAGTTCGGCAGGGGCTGGAAACACCATATATTTT
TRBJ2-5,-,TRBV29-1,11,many,CSVTPGETQYF,TGCAGCGTTACCCCGGGAGAGACCCAGTACTTC
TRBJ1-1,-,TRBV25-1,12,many,CASSDSQGLAFF,TGTGCCAGCAGTGATTCACAGGGTTTAGCTTTCTTT